This T cell receptor (beta chain) was recorded in a study of T cell responses to AZD1222 COVID-19 vaccine. V was cut by 3 bases and J by 4 bases, with 4 bases left in between. The CDR3 covers 11 residues. Germline CDR1 GTSNPN, CDR2 SVGIG (reference sequence). Only in-frame clones appear in the TCRdb table, and some are missing; sequencing was by immunoSEQ multiplex PCR. The repertoire holds roughly 100,000 clones, with 87% as singletons. This clone was seen more than once but under ten times. The sequencing used peripheral blood, collected on day 0 of AZD1222 vaccination. The chain employs TRBV30 and TRBJ1-3; D gene ambiguous. This TCR was recovered from an adult in good health. CDR3 region: CAWRTGNTIYF. The DNA of the CDR3 is TGTGCCTGGAGAACAGGAAACACCATATATTTT.